This T cell receptor beta chain was sequenced for a study of PD-L1 blockade in urothelial cancer. In regard to this clone: As yet, its antigen is unknown.

The CDR3 extends over 16 amino acids. Germline CDR1 and CDR2: SGDLS and YYNGEE. The ends lost 3 bases at V and 3 bases at J; junction bases unmatched: 8. Clones were sequenced by immunoSEQ multiplex PCR, and TCRdb holds only the in-frame ones, with some missing. Of 35,000 to 55,000 clones listed, more than 75% are singletons. General study findings and limits: Pretreatment TCR clonality in blood, when below the median, was predictive of better survival.

This specimen consisted of PBMCs, obtained around atezolizumab (anti-PD-L1) treatment. The receptor was derived from a woman in her sixties or seventies with urothelial cancer. The chain joins TRBV9 to TRBJ2-3; 9 bases fit TRBD1. The CDR3 reads CASSERTGEGTDTQYF. CDR3 sequence (DNA): TGTGCCAGCAGCGAACGGACAGGGGAGGGGACAGATACGCAGTATTTT.